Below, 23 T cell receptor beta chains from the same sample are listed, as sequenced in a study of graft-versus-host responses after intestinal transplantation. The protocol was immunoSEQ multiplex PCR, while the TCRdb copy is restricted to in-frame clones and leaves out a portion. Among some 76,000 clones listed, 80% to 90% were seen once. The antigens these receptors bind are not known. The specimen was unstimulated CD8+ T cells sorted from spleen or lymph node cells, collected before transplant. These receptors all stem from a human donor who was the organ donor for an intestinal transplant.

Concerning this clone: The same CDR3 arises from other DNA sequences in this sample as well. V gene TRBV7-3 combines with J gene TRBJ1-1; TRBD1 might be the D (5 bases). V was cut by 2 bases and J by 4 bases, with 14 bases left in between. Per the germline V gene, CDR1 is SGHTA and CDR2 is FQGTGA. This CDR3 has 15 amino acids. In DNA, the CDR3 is TGTGCCAGCAGCTTAGTGGGCGGGGCTGGCACTGAAGCTTTCTTT. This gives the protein CASSLVGGAGTEAFF.

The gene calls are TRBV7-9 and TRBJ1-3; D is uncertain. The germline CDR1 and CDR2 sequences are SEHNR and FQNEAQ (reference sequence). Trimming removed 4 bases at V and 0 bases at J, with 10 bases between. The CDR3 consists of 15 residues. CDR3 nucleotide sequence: TGTGCCAGCAGCTCGTCAGAGTTCTCTGGAAACACCATATATTTT. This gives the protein CASSSSEFSGNTIYF.

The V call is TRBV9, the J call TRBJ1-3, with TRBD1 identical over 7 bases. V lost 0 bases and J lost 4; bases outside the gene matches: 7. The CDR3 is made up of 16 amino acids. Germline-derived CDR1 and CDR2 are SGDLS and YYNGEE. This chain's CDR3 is CASSVETQDRGNTIYF. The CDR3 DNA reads TGTGCCAGCAGCGTAGAGACCCAGGACAGGGGAAACACCATATATTTT.

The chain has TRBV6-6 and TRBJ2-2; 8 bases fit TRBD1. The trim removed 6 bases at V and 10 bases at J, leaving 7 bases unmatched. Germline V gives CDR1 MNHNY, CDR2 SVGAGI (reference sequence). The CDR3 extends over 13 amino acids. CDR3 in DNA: TGTGCCAGCAGGGGAGTGGGACAGGAGGAGCTGTTTTTT. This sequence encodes CASRGVGQEELFF.

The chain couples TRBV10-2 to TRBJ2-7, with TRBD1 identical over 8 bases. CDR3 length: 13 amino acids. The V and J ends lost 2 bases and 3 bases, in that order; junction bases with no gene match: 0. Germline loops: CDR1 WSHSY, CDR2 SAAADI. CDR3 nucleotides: TGCGCCAGCAGTGAGGGACAGGGCTACGAGCAGTACTTC. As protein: CASSEGQGYEQYF.

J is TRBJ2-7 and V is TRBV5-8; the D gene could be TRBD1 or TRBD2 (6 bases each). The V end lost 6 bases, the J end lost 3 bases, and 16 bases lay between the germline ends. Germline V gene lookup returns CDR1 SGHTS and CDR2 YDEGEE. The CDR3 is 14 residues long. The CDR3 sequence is CASTVGGTVYEQYF. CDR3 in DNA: TGTGCCAGCACCGTAGGGGGGACGGTCTACGAGCAGTACTTC.

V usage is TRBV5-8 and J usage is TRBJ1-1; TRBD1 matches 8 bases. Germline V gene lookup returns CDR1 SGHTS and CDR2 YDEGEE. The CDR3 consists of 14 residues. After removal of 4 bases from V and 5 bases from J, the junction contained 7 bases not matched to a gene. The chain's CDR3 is CASSPGGARTEAFF. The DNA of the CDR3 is TGTGCCAGCAGCCCAGGGGGCGCAAGGACTGAAGCTTTCTTT. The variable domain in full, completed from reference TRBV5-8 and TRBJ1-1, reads EAGVTQSPTHLIKTRGQQATLRCSPISGHTSVYWYQQALGLGLQFLLWYDEGEERNRGNFPPRFSGRQFPNYSSELNVNALELEDSALYLCASSPGGARTEAFFGQGTRLTVV.

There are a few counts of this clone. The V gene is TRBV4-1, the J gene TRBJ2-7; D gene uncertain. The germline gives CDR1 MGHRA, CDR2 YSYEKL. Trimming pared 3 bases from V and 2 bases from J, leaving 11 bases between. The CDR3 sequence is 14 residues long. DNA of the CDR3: TGCGCCAGCAGCCATCGACCCAGCGCCTACGAGCAGTACTTC. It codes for CASSHRPSAYEQYF.

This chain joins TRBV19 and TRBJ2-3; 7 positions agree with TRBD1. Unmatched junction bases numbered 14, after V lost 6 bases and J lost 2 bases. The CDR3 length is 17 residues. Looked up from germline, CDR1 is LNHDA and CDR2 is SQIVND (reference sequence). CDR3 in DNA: TGTGCCAGTAGGGGTTTACAGGGGCCTCGATTCACAGATACGCAGTATTTT. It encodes CASRGLQGPRFTDTQYF.

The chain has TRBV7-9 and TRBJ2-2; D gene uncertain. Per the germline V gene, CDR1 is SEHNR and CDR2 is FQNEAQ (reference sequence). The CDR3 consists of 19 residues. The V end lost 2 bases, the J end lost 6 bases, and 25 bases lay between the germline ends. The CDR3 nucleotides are TGTGCCAGCAGCTTATTGAGGCATGCGTCAGACTTCTCTGCCGGGGAGCTGTTTTTT. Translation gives CASSLLRHASDFSAGELFF.

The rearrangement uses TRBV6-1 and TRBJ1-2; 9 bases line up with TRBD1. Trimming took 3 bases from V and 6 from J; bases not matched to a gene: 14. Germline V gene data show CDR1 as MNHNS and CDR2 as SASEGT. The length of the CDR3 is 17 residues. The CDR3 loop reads CASSDPRTGEQYHGYTF. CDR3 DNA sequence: TGTGCCAGCAGTGACCCCCGGACAGGGGAACAGTATCATGGCTACACCTTC.

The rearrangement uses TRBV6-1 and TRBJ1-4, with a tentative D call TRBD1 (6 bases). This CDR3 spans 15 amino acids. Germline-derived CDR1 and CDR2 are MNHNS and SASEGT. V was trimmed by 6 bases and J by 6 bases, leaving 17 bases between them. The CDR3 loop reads CASSGNREMYEKLFF. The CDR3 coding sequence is TGTGCCAGCAGCGGGAACAGGGAAATGTATGAAAAACTGTTTTTT.

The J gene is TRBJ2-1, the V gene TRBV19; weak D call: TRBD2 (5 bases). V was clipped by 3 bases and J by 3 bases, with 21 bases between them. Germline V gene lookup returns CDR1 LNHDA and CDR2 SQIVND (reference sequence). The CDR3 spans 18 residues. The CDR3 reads CASSIQVWAGLLYNEQFF. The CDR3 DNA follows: TGTGCCAGTAGTATTCAGGTGTGGGCGGGCCTCCTCTACAATGAGCAGTTCTTC.

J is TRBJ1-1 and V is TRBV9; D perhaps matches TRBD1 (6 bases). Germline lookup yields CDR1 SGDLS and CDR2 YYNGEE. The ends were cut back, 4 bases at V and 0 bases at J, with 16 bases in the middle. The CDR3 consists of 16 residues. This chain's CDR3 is CASSPYRTVLNTEAFF. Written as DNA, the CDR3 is TGTGCCAGCAGCCCATACAGGACAGTCCTGAACACTGAAGCTTTCTTT.

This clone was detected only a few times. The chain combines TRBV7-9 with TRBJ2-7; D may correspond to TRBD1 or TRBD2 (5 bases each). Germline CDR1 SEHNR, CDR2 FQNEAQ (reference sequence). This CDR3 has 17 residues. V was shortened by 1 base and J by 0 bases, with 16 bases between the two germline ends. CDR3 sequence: CASSLVSSGTDSYEQYF. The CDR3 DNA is TGTGCCAGCAGCTTAGTTTCTTCCGGGACGGACTCCTACGAGCAGTACTTC. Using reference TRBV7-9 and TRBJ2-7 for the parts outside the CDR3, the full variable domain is DTGVSQNPRHKITKRGQNVTFRCDPISEHNRLYWYRQTLGQGPEFLTYFQNEAQLEKSRLLSDRFSAERPKGSFSTLEIQRTEQGDSAMYLCASSLVSSGTDSYEQYFGPGTRLTVT.

This CDR3 is CASSTPSGESPYGRTNEKLFF. The DNA for the CDR3 is TGTGCCAGCAGCACACCTTCAGGGGAATCTCCCTACGGTAGAACTAATGAAAAACTGTTTTTT. J is TRBJ1-4 and V is TRBV27, with a tentative D call TRBD1 (6 bases). This CDR3 has 21 amino acids. Germline-derived CDR1 and CDR2 are MNHEY and SMNVEV (reference sequence). The V end lost 6 bases, the J end lost 1 base, and 30 bases lay between the germline ends.

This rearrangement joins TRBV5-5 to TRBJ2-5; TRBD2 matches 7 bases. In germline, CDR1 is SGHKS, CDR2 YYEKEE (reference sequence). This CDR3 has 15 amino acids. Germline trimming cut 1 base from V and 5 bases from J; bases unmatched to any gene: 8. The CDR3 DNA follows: TGTGCCAGCAGCTTGACGGGAGGCGAACAGGAGACCCAGTACTTC. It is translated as CASSLTGGEQETQYF.

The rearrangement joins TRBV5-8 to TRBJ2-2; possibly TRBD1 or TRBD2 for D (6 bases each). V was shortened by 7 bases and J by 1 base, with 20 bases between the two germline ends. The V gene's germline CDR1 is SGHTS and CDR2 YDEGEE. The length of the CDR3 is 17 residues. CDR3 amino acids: CASFPYRGARNTGELFF. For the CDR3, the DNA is TGTGCCAGCTTCCCCTATAGGGGGGCTAGGAACACCGGGGAGCTGTTTTTT.

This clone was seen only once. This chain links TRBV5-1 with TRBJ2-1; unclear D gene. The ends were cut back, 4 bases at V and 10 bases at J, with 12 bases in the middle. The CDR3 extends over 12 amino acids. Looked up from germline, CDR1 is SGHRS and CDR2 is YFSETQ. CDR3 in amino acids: CASSGPPSEQFF. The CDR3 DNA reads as TGCGCCAGCAGCGGGCCTCCCTCGGAGCAGTTCTTC. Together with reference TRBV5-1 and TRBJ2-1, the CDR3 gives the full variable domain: KAGVTQTPRYLIKTRGQQVTLSCSPISGHRSVSWYQQTPGQGLQFLFEYFSETQRNKGNFPGRFSGRQFSNSRSEMNVSTLELGDSALYLCASSGPPSEQFFGPGTRLTVL.

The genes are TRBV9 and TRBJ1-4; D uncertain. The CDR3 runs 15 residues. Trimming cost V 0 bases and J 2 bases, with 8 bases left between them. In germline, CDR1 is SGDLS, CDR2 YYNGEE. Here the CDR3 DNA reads TGTGCCAGCAGCGTAGAGGGAGACACTAATGAAAAACTGTTTTTT. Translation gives CASSVEGDTNEKLFF.

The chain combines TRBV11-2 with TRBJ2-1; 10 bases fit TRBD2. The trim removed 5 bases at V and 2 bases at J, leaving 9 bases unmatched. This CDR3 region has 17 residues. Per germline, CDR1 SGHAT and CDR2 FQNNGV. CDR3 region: CASSHLGGLATYNEQFF. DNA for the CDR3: TGTGCCAGCAGCCACCTCGGGGGACTAGCGACCTACAATGAGCAGTTCTTC.

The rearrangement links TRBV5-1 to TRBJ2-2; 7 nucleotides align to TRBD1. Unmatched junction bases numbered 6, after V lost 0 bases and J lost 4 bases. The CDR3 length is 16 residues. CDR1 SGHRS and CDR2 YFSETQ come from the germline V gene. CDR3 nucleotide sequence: TGCGCCAGCAGCTTGGGGGGACAGTCGGGCACCGGGGAGCTGTTTTTT. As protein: CASSLGGQSGTGELFF.

The CDR3 region has the DNA TGCGCCAGCAGCCCGCACCCCCGGACAGACGCACTTTCCATGAACACTGAAGCTTTCTTT. Its protein is CASSPHPRTDALSMNTEAFF. V usage is TRBV5-1 and J usage is TRBJ1-1; the D gene is possibly TRBD1 (6 bases). Deletions cut 4 bases from V and 0 bases from J, with 28 bases between. CDR1 is SGHRS and CDR2 is YFSETQ in the germline V gene. The CDR3 loop spans 20 amino acids. The variable domain in full, with the rest retrieved from reference TRBV5-1 and TRBJ1-1, is KAGVTQTPRYLIKTRGQQVTLSCSPISGHRSVSWYQQTPGQGLQFLFEYFSETQRNKGNFPGRFSGRQFSNSRSEMNVSTLELGDSALYLCASSPHPRTDALSMNTEAFFGQGTRLTVV.